This TCR beta chain emerged from a study of blood T cells in healthy people across ages. Trimming cost V 5 bases and J 3 bases, with 8 bases left between them. The germline gives CDR1 SGHTA, CDR2 FQGNSA. CDR3 length equals 13 residues. This clonotype appeared a few times. The antigen is not known. Primed by a sample-barcoded 5' primer and a J-beta primer mix, a second PCR proceeded for about 6 to 12 cycles. The authors tagged each cDNA molecule using a template-switch adaptor with 12 random nucleotides. TCRdb re-derived calls from the 5' RACE reads in MiXCR, one entry per CDR3 protein. The sample includes about 900,000 distinct CDR3 sequences, roughly 48% of them seen just once. Study conclusions and caveats: Age advanced and TCR beta diversity per million T cells fell, roughly linearly.

The clonotype was recovered from a man aged 30 to 39 in good health. The chain uses TRBV7-2 and TRBJ1-5; D not certain. The sample comprised blood. In DNA, the CDR3 is TGTGCCAGCAGCGTCTCCCCCAATCAGCCCCAGCATTTT. Its translation is CASSVSPNQPQHF.